This record covers a single T cell receptor beta chain. This sample is part of a study of control samples from healthy donors and cancer patients. Only in-frame clones appear in the TCRdb table, and some are missing; sequencing was by immunoSEQ multiplex PCR. This repertoire shows fewer than 150,000 clones, approximately 91% found once; its top ten account for less than 9.5%. Germline loops: CDR1 SGHVS, CDR2 FNYEAQ. The CDR3 length is 13 residues. V lost 2 bases, J lost 5 bases, and 3 bases stayed unmatched. The source of this sequence is a woman under 30 in good health. The rearrangement links TRBV7-6 to TRBJ2-7; 7 bases align to TRBD1. Sequenced input: blood. This CDR3 is CASSLTDRDEQYF. The CDR3 DNA reads TGTGCCAGCAGCTTAACAGACAGGGACGAGCAGTACTTC.